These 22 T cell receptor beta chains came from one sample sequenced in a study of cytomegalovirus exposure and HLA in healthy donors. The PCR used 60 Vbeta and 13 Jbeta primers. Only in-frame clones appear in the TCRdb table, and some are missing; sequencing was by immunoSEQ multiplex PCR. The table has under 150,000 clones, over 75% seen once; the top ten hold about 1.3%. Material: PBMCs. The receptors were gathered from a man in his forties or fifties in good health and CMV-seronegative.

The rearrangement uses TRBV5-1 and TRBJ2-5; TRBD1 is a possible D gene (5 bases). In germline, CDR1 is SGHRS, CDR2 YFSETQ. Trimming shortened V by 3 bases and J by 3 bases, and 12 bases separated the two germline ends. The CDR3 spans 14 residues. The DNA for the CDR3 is TGCGCCAGCAGCTGGGGCCCAGCCAAAGAGACCCAGTACTTC. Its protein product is CASSWGPAKETQYF.

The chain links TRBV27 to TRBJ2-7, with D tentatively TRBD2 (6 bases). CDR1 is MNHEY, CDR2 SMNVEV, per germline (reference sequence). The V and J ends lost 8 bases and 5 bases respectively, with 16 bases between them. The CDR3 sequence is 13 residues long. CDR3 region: CASRSGVEDEQYF. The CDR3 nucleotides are TGTGCCAGCCGTTCGGGGGTTGAGGACGAGCAGTACTTC.

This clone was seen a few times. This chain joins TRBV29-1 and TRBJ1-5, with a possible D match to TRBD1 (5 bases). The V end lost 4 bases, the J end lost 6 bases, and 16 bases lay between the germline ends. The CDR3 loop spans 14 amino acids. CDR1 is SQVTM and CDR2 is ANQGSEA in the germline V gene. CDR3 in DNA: TGCAGCGTTGGGTTTCAGGGTGATGGTCAGCCCCAGCATTTT. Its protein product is CSVGFQGDGQPQHF.

This CDR3 reads CASSLSGTTSYEQYF. CDR3 DNA: TGTGCCAGCAGCTTATCCGGGACAACTTCCTACGAGCAGTACTTC. The chain is built from TRBV7-8 and TRBJ2-7, with TRBD1 as a possible D gene (6 bases). V shed 2 bases and J shed 1 base, with 12 bases lying between them. CDR1 is SGHVS, CDR2 FQNEAQ, per germline. This CDR3 has 15 residues. The full variable domain, completed using reference TRBV7-8 and TRBJ2-7, is GAGVSQSPRYKVAKRGQDVALRCDPISGHVSLFWYQQALGQGPEFLTYFQNEAQLDKSGLPSDRFFAERPEGSVSTLKIQRTQQEDSAVYLCASSLSGTTSYEQYFGPGTRLTVT.

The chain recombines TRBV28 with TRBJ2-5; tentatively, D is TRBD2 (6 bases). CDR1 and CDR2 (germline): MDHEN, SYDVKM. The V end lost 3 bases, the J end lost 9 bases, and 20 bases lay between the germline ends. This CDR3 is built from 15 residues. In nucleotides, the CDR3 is TGTGCCAGCAGTTTCGGCGGACCTTCGGGGGTCGCCCAGTACTTC. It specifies CASSFGGPSGVAQYF.

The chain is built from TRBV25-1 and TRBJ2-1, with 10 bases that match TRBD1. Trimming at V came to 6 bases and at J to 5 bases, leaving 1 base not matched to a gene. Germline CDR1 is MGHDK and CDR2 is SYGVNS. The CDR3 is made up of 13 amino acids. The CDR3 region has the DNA TGTGCCAGCAGAGGGACAGGGGACAATGAGCAGTTCTTC. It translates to CASRGTGDNEQFF. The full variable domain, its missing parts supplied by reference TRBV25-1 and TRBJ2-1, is EADIYQTPRYLVIGTGKKITLECSQTMGHDKMYWYQQDPGMELHLIHYSYGVNSTEKGDLSSESTVSRIRTEHFPLTLESARPSHTSQYLCASRGTGDNEQFFGPGTRLTVL.

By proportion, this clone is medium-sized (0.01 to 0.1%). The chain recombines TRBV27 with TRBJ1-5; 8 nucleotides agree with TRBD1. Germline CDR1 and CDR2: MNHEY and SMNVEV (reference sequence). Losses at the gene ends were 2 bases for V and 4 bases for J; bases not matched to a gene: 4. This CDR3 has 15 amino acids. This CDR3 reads CASSLGDRTNQPQHF. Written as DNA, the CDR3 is TGTGCCAGCAGTTTAGGGGACAGGACTAATCAGCCCCAGCATTTT.

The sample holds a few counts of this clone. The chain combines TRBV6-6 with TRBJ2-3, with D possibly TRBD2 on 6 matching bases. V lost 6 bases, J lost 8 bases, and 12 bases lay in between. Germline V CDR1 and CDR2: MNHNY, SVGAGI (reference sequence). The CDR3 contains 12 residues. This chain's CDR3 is CASSRLSGTQYF. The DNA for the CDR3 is TGTGCCAGCAGCCGTCTTAGCGGTACGCAGTATTTT.

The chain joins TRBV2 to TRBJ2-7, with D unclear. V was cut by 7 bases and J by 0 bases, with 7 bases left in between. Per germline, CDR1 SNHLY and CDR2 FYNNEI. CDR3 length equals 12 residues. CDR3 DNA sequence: TGTGCCAGCAACACTAACTCCTACGAGCAGTACTTC. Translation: CASNTNSYEQYF.

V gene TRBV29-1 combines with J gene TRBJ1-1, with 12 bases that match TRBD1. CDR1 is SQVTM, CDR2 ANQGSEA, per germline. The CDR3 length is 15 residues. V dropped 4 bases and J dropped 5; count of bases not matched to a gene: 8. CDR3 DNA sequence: TGCAGCGTTGGAGGGACAGGGGGCGTTGGTACTGAAGCTTTCTTT. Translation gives CSVGGTGGVGTEAFF.

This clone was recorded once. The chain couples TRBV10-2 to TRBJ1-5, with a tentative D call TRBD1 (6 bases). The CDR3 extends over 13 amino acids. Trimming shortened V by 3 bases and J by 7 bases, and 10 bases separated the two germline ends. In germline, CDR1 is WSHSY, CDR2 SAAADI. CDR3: CASSDQGLQPQHF. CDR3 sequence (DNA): TGCGCCAGCAGTGATCAGGGGCTGCAGCCCCAGCATTTT.

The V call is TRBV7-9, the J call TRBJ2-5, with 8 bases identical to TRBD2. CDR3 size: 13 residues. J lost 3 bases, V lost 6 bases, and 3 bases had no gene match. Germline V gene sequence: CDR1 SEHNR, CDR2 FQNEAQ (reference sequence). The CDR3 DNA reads TGTGCCAGCAGGGCACTAGCGGAAGAGACCCAGTACTTC. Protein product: CASRALAEETQYF.

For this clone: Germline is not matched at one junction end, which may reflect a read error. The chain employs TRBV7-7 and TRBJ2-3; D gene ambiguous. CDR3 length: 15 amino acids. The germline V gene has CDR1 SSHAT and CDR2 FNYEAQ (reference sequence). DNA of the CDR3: TGTGCTAGCAGCTTTTCGAGCGACGCGCACGATACGCAGTATTTT. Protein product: CASSFSSDAHDTQYF.

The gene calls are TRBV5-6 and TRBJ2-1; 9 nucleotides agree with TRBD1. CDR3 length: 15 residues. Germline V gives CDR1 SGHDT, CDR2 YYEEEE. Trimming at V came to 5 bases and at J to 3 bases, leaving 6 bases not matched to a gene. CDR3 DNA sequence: TGTGCCAGCAGTAGCGGACAGGGGAACTACAATGAGCAGTTCTTC. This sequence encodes CASSSGQGNYNEQFF.

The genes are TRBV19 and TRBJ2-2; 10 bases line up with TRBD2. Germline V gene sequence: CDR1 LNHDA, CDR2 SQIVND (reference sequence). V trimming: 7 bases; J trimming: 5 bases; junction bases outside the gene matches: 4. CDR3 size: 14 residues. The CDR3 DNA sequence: TGTGCCAGTACTAGCGGGAGTCCGACCGGGGAGCTGTTTTTT. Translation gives CASTSGSPTGELFF.

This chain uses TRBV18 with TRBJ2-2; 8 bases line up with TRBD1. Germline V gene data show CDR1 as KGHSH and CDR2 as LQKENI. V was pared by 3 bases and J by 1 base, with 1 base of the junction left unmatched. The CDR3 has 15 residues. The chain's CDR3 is CASSPGTGNTGELFF. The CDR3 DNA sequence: TGTGCCAGCTCACCCGGGACAGGGAACACCGGGGAGCTGTTTTTT. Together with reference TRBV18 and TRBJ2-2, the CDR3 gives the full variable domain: NAGVMQNPRHLVRRRGQEARLRCSPMKGHSHVYWYRQLPEEGLKFMVYLQKENIIDESGMPKERFSAEFPKEGPSILRIQQVVRGDSAAYFCASSPGTGNTGELFFGEGSRLTVL.

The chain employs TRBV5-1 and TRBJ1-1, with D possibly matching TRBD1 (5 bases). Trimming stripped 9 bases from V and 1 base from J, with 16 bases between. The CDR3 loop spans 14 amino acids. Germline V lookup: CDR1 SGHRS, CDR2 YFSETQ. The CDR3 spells CATSLRGANTEAFF. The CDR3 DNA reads TGCGCCACCTCACTGCGCGGGGCGAACACTGAAGCTTTCTTT.

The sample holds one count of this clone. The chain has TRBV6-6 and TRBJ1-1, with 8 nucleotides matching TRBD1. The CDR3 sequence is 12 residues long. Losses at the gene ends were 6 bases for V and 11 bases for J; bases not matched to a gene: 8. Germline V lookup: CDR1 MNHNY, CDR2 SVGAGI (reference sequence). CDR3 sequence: CASRTQGAGAFF. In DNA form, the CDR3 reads TGTGCCAGCAGGACTCAGGGGGCGGGCGCTTTCTTT.

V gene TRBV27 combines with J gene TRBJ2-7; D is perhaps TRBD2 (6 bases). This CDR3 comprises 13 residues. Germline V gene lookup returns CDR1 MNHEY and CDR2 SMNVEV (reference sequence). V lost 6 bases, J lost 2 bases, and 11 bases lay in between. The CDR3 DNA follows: TGTGCCAGCAGCCTCGGGGGAACCTACGAGCAGTACTTC. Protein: CASSLGGTYEQYF.

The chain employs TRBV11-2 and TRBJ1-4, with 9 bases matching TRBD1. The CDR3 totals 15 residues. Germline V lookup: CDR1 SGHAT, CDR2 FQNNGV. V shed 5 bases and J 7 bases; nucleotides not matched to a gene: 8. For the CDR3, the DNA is TGTGCCAGCAGCCGGGGGACAGGGACGAGTGAAAAACTGTTTTTT. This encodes CASSRGTGTSEKLFF.

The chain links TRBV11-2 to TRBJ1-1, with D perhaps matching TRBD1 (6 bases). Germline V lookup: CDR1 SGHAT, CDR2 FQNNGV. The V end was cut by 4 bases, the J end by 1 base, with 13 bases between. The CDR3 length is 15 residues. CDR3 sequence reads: CASSSRGGGNTEAFF. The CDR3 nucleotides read TGTGCCAGCAGCTCTAGGGGAGGGGGGAACACTGAAGCTTTCTTT.

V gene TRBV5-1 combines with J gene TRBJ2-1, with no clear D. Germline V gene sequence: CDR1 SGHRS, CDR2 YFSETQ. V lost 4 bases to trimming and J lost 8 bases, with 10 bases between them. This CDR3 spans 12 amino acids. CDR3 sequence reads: CASSRSMDEQFF. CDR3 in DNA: TGCGCCAGCAGCCGTTCTATGGATGAGCAGTTCTTC.